One and the same sample provided the 23 T cell receptor beta chains below, sequenced in a study of post-analysis software for immune sequencing data. General study results and limits: Patients had higher frequencies than controls of roughly 5 TRBV segments, including TRBV5-6, TRBV5-1 and TRBV20-1.

cDNA libraries of TCR beta carried unique molecular identifiers. TCRdb reanalysed the PCR reads using MiXCR and keeps one entry per CDR3 protein. In the table there are around 400,000 distinct CDR3 sequences, 30% to 45% of which are singletons. These receptors have no identified antigens. The material sequenced was blood. The receptors originated from a girl aged 10 to 17 with multiple sclerosis.

This clonotype came up many times. V and J are TRBV9 and TRBJ1-1, with D perhaps matching TRBD1 (5 bases). Germline lookup yields CDR1 SGDLS and CDR2 YYNGEE. V dropped 2 bases and J dropped 1 base, with 9 bases sitting between them. The CDR3 consists of 14 residues. In DNA form, the CDR3 reads TGTGCCAGCAGCGTGGGGGAACCGAACACTGAAGCTTTCTTT. Translating gives CASSVGEPNTEAFF.

The rearrangement links TRBV27 to TRBJ1-6; no reliable D call. The CDR3 is made up of 13 amino acids. Trimming shortened V by 6 bases and J by 7 bases, and 10 bases separated the two germline ends. Germline V lookup: CDR1 MNHEY, CDR2 SMNVEV (reference sequence). The CDR3 nucleotides are TGTGCCAGCAGAAGTCGTCAGAATTCACCCCTCCACTTT. This translates into CASRSRQNSPLHF.

This chain joins TRBV12-3 or TRBV12-4 and TRBJ2-3; D is unclear. V was pared by 8 bases and J by 5 bases, with 14 bases between. This CDR3 has 13 amino acids. This CDR3 reads CASRSQPGDTQYF. The CDR3 DNA reads as TGTGCCAGCCGCAGTCAACCCGGAGATACGCAGTATTTT.

V gene TRBV25-1 combines with J gene TRBJ2-7; D not certain. CDR3 length: 12 residues. Trimming stripped 3 bases from V and 7 bases from J, with 10 bases between. Germline loops: CDR1 MGHDK, CDR2 SYGVNS. In nucleotides, the CDR3 is TGTGCCAGCAGTGATAACCTTCGGGAGCAGTACTTC. It translates to CASSDNLREQYF.

This sequence joins TRBV7-9 and TRBJ1-1, with D perhaps matching TRBD1 (6 bases). The germline V gene encodes CDR1 SEHNR and CDR2 FQNEAQ (reference sequence). The V and J ends lost 2 bases and 11 bases respectively, with 12 bases between them. The CDR3 is 12 residues long. CDR3 loop: CASSLLGAGAFF. DNA of the CDR3: TGTGCCAGCAGCTTATTGGGGGCAGGGGCTTTCTTT.

The J gene is TRBJ2-1, the V gene TRBV27; possible D gene TRBD1, 6 bases. The CDR3 runs to 12 residues. Germline assignment: CDR1 MNHEY and CDR2 SMNVEV (reference sequence). V was pared by 4 bases and J by 5 bases, with 6 bases between. CDR3 amino acids: CASSYRDNEQFF. The CDR3 region has the DNA TGTGCCAGCAGTTACAGGGACAATGAGCAGTTCTTC.

The J gene is TRBJ1-5, the V gene TRBV3-1; D not certain. There are 14 residues in the CDR3. Germline V CDR1 and CDR2: LGHDT, YNNKEL (reference sequence). V shed 5 bases and J shed 4 bases, with 12 bases lying between them. CDR3 sequence: CASSFRAQNQPQHF. The CDR3 coding sequence is TGTGCCAGCAGCTTCCGGGCCCAGAATCAGCCCCAGCATTTT.

This clonotype showed up just a few times. This chain links TRBV12-3 or TRBV12-4 with TRBJ2-7; weak D call: TRBD1 (6 bases). Trimming took 6 bases from V and 3 from J, leaving 15 bases between them. This CDR3 is built from 14 residues. The CDR3 sequence is CASSDTGYGYEQYF. The CDR3, as DNA: TGTGCCAGCAGCGACACAGGGTACGGCTACGAGCAGTACTTC.

This clonotype was counted between two and nine times. The V and J genes are TRBV7-8 and TRBJ2-5; 7 nucleotides align to TRBD2. CDR3 size: 15 residues. V trimming: 2 bases; J trimming: 2 bases; junction bases outside the gene matches: 5. CDR1 and CDR2 from the germline V gene are SGHVS and FQNEAQ. The CDR3 region has the DNA TGTGCCAGCAGCTTACAAGCGGGGTCACAAGAGACCCAGTACTTC. This translates into CASSLQAGSQETQYF.

V gene TRBV11-3 combines with J gene TRBJ2-2, with TRBD1 identical over 9 bases. Per the germline V gene, CDR1 is SGHNT and CDR2 is YENEEA. Trimming cost V 5 bases and J 3 bases; bases outside gene matches: 4. CDR3 length: 15 residues. The CDR3 nucleotides read TGTGCCAGCAGCCCGCGACAGGGGGACACCGGGGAGCTGTTTTTT. Amino acid sequence: CASSPRQGDTGELFF.

This clonotype was seen only a few times. The chain carries TRBV7-8 and TRBJ2-5; TRBD2 is a possible D gene (7 bases). CDR1 and CDR2 from the germline V gene are SGHVS and FQNEAQ. The CDR3 is 15 amino acids. V lost 1 base and J 1 base, leaving 10 bases between the germline ends. CDR3 amino acids: CASSLEAGAQETQYF. The CDR3 nucleotides are TGTGCCAGCAGCTTAGAGGCGGGGGCCCAAGAGACCCAGTACTTC.

V usage is TRBV3-1 and J usage is TRBJ2-3; the D gene could be TRBD1 or TRBD2 (5 bases each). The CDR3 spans 14 residues. The V end lost 3 bases, the J end lost 4 bases, and 11 bases lay between the germline ends. Germline CDR1 LGHDT, CDR2 YNNKEL (reference sequence). In DNA form, the CDR3 reads TGTGCCAGCAGCCATCCCGGGGCAGCAGATACGCAGTATTTT. It encodes CASSHPGAADTQYF.

The chain recombines TRBV20-1 with TRBJ2-3, with 7 positions matching TRBD2. CDR3 size: 14 residues. Trimming cost V 1 base and J 3 bases; bases outside gene matches: 4. CDR1 and CDR2 (germline): DFQATT, SNEGSKA (reference sequence). CDR3 sequence (DNA): TGCAGTGCTAGAGGCCTAGCGGAAACAGATACGCAGTATTTT. It is translated as CSARGLAETDTQYF.

Judged by abundance, this clonotype is large. The chain has TRBV6-2 or TRBV6-3 and TRBJ2-1; 10 nucleotides agree with TRBD2. V shed 6 bases and J 8 bases; nucleotides not matched to a gene: 13. Looked up from germline, CDR1 is MNHEY and CDR2 is SVGEGT. This CDR3 is built from 16 residues. As DNA, the CDR3 is TGTGCCAGCAGATTTAAAAGCGGGGGGGCCATCGATGAGCAGTTCTTC. Translating it yields CASRFKSGGAIDEQFF.

The rearrangement uses TRBV20-1 and TRBJ2-2; the match to TRBD2 covers 11 bases. The V gene end was trimmed by 1 base and the J gene end by 3 bases; junction bases not matched to a gene: 7. Germline-derived CDR1 and CDR2 are DFQATT and SNEGSKA (reference sequence). The CDR3 loop spans 17 amino acids. The DNA of the CDR3 is TGCAGTGCTAGAGTAATGGGACTAGCGGACCACACCGGGGAGCTGTTTTTT. Translation gives CSARVMGLADHTGELFF.

The chain employs TRBV30 and TRBJ2-5; D perhaps matches TRBD2 (5 bases). Germline-derived CDR1 and CDR2 are GTSNPN and SVGIG (reference sequence). The CDR3 has 14 amino acids. Trimming shortened V by 0 bases and J by 5 bases, and 13 bases separated the two germline ends. The CDR3 is CAWSVPAARETQYF. CDR3 DNA: TGTGCCTGGAGTGTACCAGCGGCCCGGGAGACCCAGTACTTC.

The sample holds one count of this clonotype. This clone may be a read error of a much larger clone one base away. The chain has TRBV29-1 and TRBJ2-7, with D tentatively TRBD2 (6 bases). Per germline, CDR1 SQVTM and CDR2 ANQGSEA. The CDR3 totals 12 residues. The CDR3 protein is CIVRAGSYEQYF. CDR3 in DNA: TGCATCGTTCGTGCGGGATCCTACGAGCAGTACTTC.

Only one count was recorded for this clonotype. The chain uses TRBV20-1 and TRBJ1-1; 7 positions agree with TRBD1. Germline loops: CDR1 DFQATT, CDR2 SNEGSKA (reference sequence). The CDR3 spans 14 residues. The junction had 15 bases not matched to a gene; V was cut back by 6 bases and J by 8 bases. This CDR3 reads CSAARGSLSTEAFF. DNA for the CDR3: TGCAGTGCCGCCAGGGGGTCCCTTTCGACGGAAGCTTTCTTT.

This clonotype appeared a few times. The chain employs TRBV4-1 and TRBJ2-1, with 7 nucleotides matching TRBD2. V trimming: 8 bases; J trimming: 3 bases; junction bases outside the gene matches: 10. Germline V CDR1 and CDR2: MGHRA, YSYEKL. This CDR3 has 15 residues. The CDR3 loop reads CASGPASGGYNEQFF. The CDR3 nucleotides are TGCGCCAGCGGCCCCGCTAGCGGTGGCTACAATGAGCAGTTCTTC.

The V call is TRBV4-1, the J call TRBJ2-7, with 8 bases identical to TRBD1. CDR1 is MGHRA, CDR2 YSYEKL, per germline. The trim removed 4 bases at V and 5 bases at J, leaving 10 bases unmatched. There are 15 residues in the CDR3. The CDR3 loop is CASSPRRAGGHEQYF. Here the CDR3 DNA reads TGCGCCAGCAGCCCTAGGAGGGCAGGGGGCCACGAGCAGTACTTC.

This clonotype was seen just once. The genes are TRBV12-3 or TRBV12-4 and TRBJ2-3; TRBD1 matches at 8 bases. After removal of 3 bases from V and 4 bases from J, the junction contained 9 bases not matched to a gene. This CDR3 is built from 16 residues. The CDR3 region is CASSFGQGAGADTQYF. The CDR3, as DNA: TGTGCCAGCAGTTTCGGCCAGGGGGCGGGCGCAGATACGCAGTATTTT.

The chain employs TRBV15 and TRBJ2-7, with unresolved D. V was pared by 0 bases and J by 0 bases, with 6 bases between. The germline V gene encodes CDR1 LNHNV and CDR2 YYDKDF (reference sequence). CDR3 length equals 14 residues. The CDR3 protein is CATSRDTLSYEQYF. The CDR3 region has the DNA TGTGCCACCAGCAGAGATACTCTCTCCTACGAGCAGTACTTC.

This clonotype was seen a few times. The chain combines TRBV20-1 with TRBJ2-5, with D perhaps matching TRBD1 (6 bases). Germline V CDR1 and CDR2: DFQATT, SNEGSKA (reference sequence). This CDR3 has 15 residues. The V gene lost 4 bases and the J gene lost 4 bases, with 19 bases spanning the gap. CDR3 nucleotides: TGCAGTGCTACTGCGGACAGTACGGGGCGAGAGACCCAGTACTTC. The encoded protein is CSATADSTGRETQYF.